This T cell receptor (beta chain) originates from a study of vaccination effects on CD4 cells after COVID-19. Whole-study context: Two doses of BNT162b2 or mRNA-1273 vaccine were administered to participants.

Details on this clone: What it binds is not known.

Germline CDR1 SQVTM, CDR2 ANQGSEA. V was clipped by 5 bases and J by 0 bases, with 16 bases between them. CDR3 length equals 15 residues. This table comes from immunoSEQ multiplex PCR, and its TCRdb copy is limited to in-frame clones, with some not included. Here the sample spans tens of thousands of clones, approximately 70% being singletons. Viral peptide pool expansion of antigen-specific CD4+ T cells preceded sequencing in the ViraFEST assay. Researchers isolated CD4+ T cells once less than twelve days of culture had elapsed. Nobody among the vaccine recipients had prior SARS-CoV-2 infection (nucleocapsid antibodies were negative).

The material was CD4+ T cells from PBMCs cultured with HCoV-OC43 spike peptides, obtained before COVID-19 vaccination. Subset specified: HCoV-OC43 spike overlapping peptide pool stimulation. This chain joins TRBV29-1 and TRBJ1-1; D is undetermined. The sequence derives from a human donor who received a COVID-19 vaccine. The CDR3 here is CSVLTATKMNTEAFF. The CDR3 DNA follows: TGCAGCGTTCTAACGGCAACTAAAATGAACACTGAAGCTTTCTTT.